This paragraph reports one TCR beta chain. Trimming took 5 bases from V and 2 from J; bases not matched to a gene: 20. Germline V gene sequence: CDR1 SEHNR, CDR2 FQNEAQ (reference sequence). CDR3 length: 19 amino acids. Authors' processing steps: Cell counts per sample came from amplifying reference gene primers. The method was immunoSEQ multiplex PCR; TCRdb's version includes in-frame clones alone and lacks a portion of them. V and J calls and clone size are as listed in that table; D and trimming were resolved from the DNA. The table lists about 46,000 clones, approximately 83% of them singletons. The data stem from a study of blood T cell repertoires in COVID-19. Turning to the study itself: Sites in the United States, Italy and Spain provided acute and convalescent COVID-19 samples. Sources were T cells, B-cell-depleted T cells, or PBMCs; the material itself was cDNA or gDNA.

This chain links TRBV7-9 with TRBJ2-5; TRBD1 matches 7 bases. Sequenced input: peripheral blood. The TCR was taken from a human donor in a cohort sampled during active COVID-19. The donor label of this sample is uncertain. The CDR3 region has the DNA TGTGCCAGCAGCCCGAGTGGAGGCCCCGGGACAGTTAGACAAGAGACCCAGTACTTC. Residues: CASSPSGGPGTVRQETQYF.